Below are 19 T cell receptor beta chains sequenced from a single sample in a study of tumor and adjacent non-tumor tissue in lung cancer. Three rounds of nested PCR, following a modified ARM-PCR protocol, produced the TCRbeta library. In TCRdb, the multiplex PCR reads were re-called with MiXCR into one record per CDR3 protein. The sample lists around 120,000 distinct CDR3 sequences; roughly 64% were seen once. No cell sorting was done before RNA was extracted from the tissue. The sample comprised lung tumor tissue. The receptors come from a man aged 25 to 40 with non-small cell lung cancer.

The sample holds a few counts of this clonotype. A much larger clone lies one base from this, so it may be a read error. The chain uses TRBV6-2 or TRBV6-3 and TRBJ2-1, with D tentatively TRBD2 (5 bases). In germline, CDR1 is MNHEY, CDR2 SVGEGT. CDR3 length equals 13 residues. Trimming stripped 6 bases from V and 7 bases from J, with 13 bases between. This CDR3 is CASRGRRTNEQFF. In DNA, the CDR3 is TGTGCCAGCAGAGGACGGAGGACTAATGAGCAGTTCTTC.

With regard to this clonotype: A read error may produce the germline difference seen at one junction end. The rearrangement joins TRBV11-2 to TRBJ2-7; D may be TRBD1 (6 bases). The CDR3 extends over 15 amino acids. Germline V gives CDR1 SGHAT, CDR2 FQNNGV. CDR3 DNA sequence: TGTACCAGCAGCTTAGGGTCAGGGGCCTCCTACGAGCAGTACTTC. Translation gives CTSSLGSGASYEQYF.

This CDR3 is CTRRGNEQFF. CDR3 nucleotides: TGTACCCGGAGGGGCAATGAGCAGTTCTTC. The genes are TRBV7-9 and TRBJ2-1; TRBD2 is a possible D gene (6 bases). The germline V gene encodes CDR1 SEHNR and CDR2 FQNEAQ (reference sequence). There are 10 residues in the CDR3.

This clonotype was seen many times. The gene calls are TRBV12-3 or TRBV12-4 and TRBJ2-3, with D perhaps matching TRBD1 or TRBD2 (6 bases each). V was clipped by 3 bases and J by 0 bases, with 10 bases between them. CDR3 length: 15 amino acids. The CDR3 coding sequence is TGTGCCAGCAGTTTGAGGGGGGATAGCACAGATACGCAGTATTTT. Translated, it gives CASSLRGDSTDTQYF.

The sample holds a few counts of this clonotype. The junction shows a germline mismatch at one end, possibly a read error. V usage is TRBV6-5 and J usage is TRBJ2-7; D is tentatively TRBD1 or TRBD2 (5 bases each). Germline V gene data show CDR1 as MNHEY and CDR2 as SVGAGI. CDR3 length equals 12 residues. For the CDR3, the DNA is TGTACCAGCAGTGGGGGTCGGGGCGAGCAGTACTTC. Translating gives CTSSGGRGEQYF.

Worth noting for this clonotype: Mismatch with germline at one junction end may stem from a read error. The genes are TRBV6-5 and TRBJ2-7; either TRBD1 or TRBD2 may fit D (5 bases each). Germline V gene lookup returns CDR1 MNHEY and CDR2 SVGAGI. The length of the CDR3 is 14 residues. CDR3 amino acids: CARSYGQGPYEQYF. The CDR3 bases are TGTGCCAGGAGTTACGGGCAGGGACCATACGAGCAGTACTTC.

As for this clonotype: A single base separates this from a much larger clone, so it may be a read error. V usage is TRBV20-1 and J usage is TRBJ1-1; 8 bases agree with TRBD1. CDR3 length: 13 residues. Germline assignment: CDR1 DFQATT and CDR2 SNEGSKA (reference sequence). With 6 bases clipped from V and 1 base from J, the junction kept 4 bases outside the gene matches. The CDR3 sequence: CSARTGWNTEAFF. The CDR3 DNA sequence: TGCAGTGCGCGGACAGGGTGGAACACTGAAGCTTTCTTT.

As regards this clonotype: A read error may be the cause here, since a much bigger clone is one base away. V and J are TRBV5-4 and TRBJ2-5; D is undetermined. The CDR3 consists of 15 residues. Trimming took off 1 base at V and 4 bases at J, with 14 bases between the two ends. CDR1 SGHNT and CDR2 YYREEE come from the germline V gene (reference sequence). CDR3 amino acids: CASSLNQGLGETQYF. CDR3 coding DNA: TGTGCCAGCAGCTTGAATCAAGGGCTTGGAGAGACCCAGTACTTC.

A remark on this clonotype: Without the conserved terminal phenylalanine or tryptophan, this CDR3 likely stems from a read error. The rearrangement links TRBV20-1 to TRBJ1-1; tentative D call: TRBD1 (5 bases). Per germline, CDR1 DFQATT and CDR2 SNEGSKA (reference sequence). This CDR3 is built from 16 residues. V was clipped by 6 bases and J by 1 base, with 21 bases between them. CDR3 nucleotides: TGCAGTGCCACCGATAGGGACCACCCTTGGAACACTGAAGCTTTCGTT. Its protein product is CSATDRDHPWNTEAFV.

The rearrangement joins TRBV5-4 to TRBJ2-5, with D possibly being TRBD1 or TRBD2 (6 bases each). V was clipped by 1 base and J by 5 bases, with 12 bases between them. Germline-derived CDR1 and CDR2 are SGHNT and YYREEE (reference sequence). The CDR3 is 14 residues long. The CDR3: CASSLRVGGETQYF. The CDR3 region has the DNA TGTGCCAGCAGCTTGCGGGTGGGGGGCGAGACCCAGTACTTC.

This clonotype was seen ten or more times. The chain uses TRBV5-5 and TRBJ1-6; D is unclear. Germline-derived CDR1 and CDR2 are SGHKS and YYEKEE (reference sequence). This CDR3 comprises 16 residues. The ends were cut back, 0 bases at V and 7 bases at J, with 14 bases in the middle. The DNA of the CDR3 is TGTGCCAGCAGCTTGGGGAGCCCCAAAGGAAATTCACCCCTCCACTTT. Its translation is CASSLGSPKGNSPLHF.

Details on this clonotype: A read error may be the cause here, since a much bigger clone is one base away. The chain joins TRBV20-1 to TRBJ1-1; a weak D match, TRBD1 (5 bases). CDR3 length equals 14 residues. Germline CDR1 DFQATT, CDR2 SNEGSKA (reference sequence). V lost 5 bases, J lost 0 bases, and 13 bases lay in between. CDR3 in amino acids: CSAGHTGMNTEAFF. CDR3 sequence (DNA): TGCAGTGCTGGGCACACAGGTATGAACACTGAAGCTTTCTTT.

Note on this clonotype: This sequence may be a read error, since a much larger clone differs from it by one base. This rearrangement joins TRBV5-4 to TRBJ2-2; unclear D gene. Germline CDR1 and CDR2: SGHNT and YYREEE (reference sequence). V gave up 4 bases and J gave up 3 bases, with 16 bases separating them. CDR3 size: 16 residues. DNA for the CDR3: TGTGCCAGCAGCGCGTCACATGGGTGGTACACCGGGGAGCTGTTTTTT. Translating gives CASSASHGWYTGELFF.

For this clonotype: A much bigger clone sits one base away, suggesting this may be a read error. V and J are TRBV12-3 or TRBV12-4 and TRBJ1-2; possible D gene TRBD1, 5 bases. This CDR3 contains 13 residues. CDR3 DNA: TGTGGCAGCAGTTGGGAACAGAGGGGAGGCTACACCTTC. Encoded protein: CGSSWEQRGGYTF.

This clonotype appeared a single time. Given a much more abundant clone one base away, this may be a read error. The chain is built from TRBV4-3 and TRBJ1-2, with 8 bases that match TRBD1. The CDR3 length is 15 residues. Per the germline V gene, CDR1 is LGHNA and CDR2 is YSLEER. CDR3 coding DNA: TGCGCCAGCAGCCATCCAGACAGGGGCGGGAATGGCAACACCTTC. Amino acids: CASSHPDRGGNGNTF.

This clonotype was seen only a few times. The rearrangement joins TRBV7-8 to TRBJ2-3; D uncertain. The V gene lost 1 base and the J gene lost 4 bases, with 12 bases spanning the gap. Looked up from germline, CDR1 is SGHVS and CDR2 is FQNEAQ. The CDR3 has 15 residues. In DNA, the CDR3 is TGTGCCAGCAGCTTAGACGGGCAGCCCGCAGATACGCAGTATTTT. Its protein product is CASSLDGQPADTQYF.

This clonotype was recorded only once. V and J are TRBV6-5 and TRBJ2-3, with 9 bases fitting TRBD1. This CDR3 contains 15 residues. CDR1 is MNHEY, CDR2 SVGAGI, per germline. CDR3 in amino acids: CAGSTTGTGTDTQYF. The CDR3 DNA reads TGTGCTGGCAGTACGACCGGGACAGGGACAGATACGCAGTATTTT.

A word on this clonotype: A clone one base away is much larger, so this may be a read error. The J gene is TRBJ1-5, the V gene TRBV12-3 or TRBV12-4; perhaps TRBD1 as D (5 bases). The CDR3 is 13 residues long. The CDR3 protein is CACSSQAQSAQHF. The CDR3 DNA follows: TGTGCCTGCAGCTCACAGGCGCAGTCAGCCCAGCATTTT.

The chain recombines TRBV11-2 with TRBJ1-3; no definite D call. The V end lost 1 base, the J end lost 0 bases, and 13 bases lay between the germline ends. The CDR3 sequence is 17 residues long. Germline CDR1 SGHAT, CDR2 FQNNGV. The CDR3 bases are TGTGCCAGCAGCTTAGTGGAGGGTCAGATCTCTGGAAACACCATATATTTT. Its translation: CASSLVEGQISGNTIYF.